These T cell receptor beta chains were read from a single sample in a study of glioma-infiltrating T cells. TCRdb processed the multiplex PCR reads anew with MiXCR; each CDR3 protein has one entry. The table records approximately 130,000 distinct CDR3 sequences, roughly a quarter of them present only once. Sequencing was done on a sample of glioma tissue, nonneoplastic brain tissue, or PBMCs (not recorded which). The source of these receptors is a human donor with low-grade glioma or glioblastoma, undergoing nonglioma brain surgery, or in good health (not recorded which). The CDR3 runs from the conserved cysteine through the conserved F or W.

>TRBV14|TRBJ1-1
CASSQGSTEAFF
>TRBV7-2|TRBJ1-4
CASSAEGKLFF
>TRBV3-1|TRBJ2-2
CASRPTPGKEKNTGELFF
>TRBV24-1|TRBJ2-3
CATSAGGAGLSQDTQYF
>TRBV6-1|TRBJ2-1
CASSMDTPYEQFF
>TRBV27|TRBJ2-6
CASRDTGANVLTF
>TRBV11-1|TRBJ2-3
CASSPDPRTGTQYF
>TRBV14|TRBJ2-3
CASSPQGLALADTQYF
>TRBV2|TRBJ2-3
CASSGGTSRTDTQYF
>TRBV27|TRBJ2-6
CASSWSVGANVLTF
>TRBV24-1|TRBJ2-5
CATRDQGWGETQYF
>TRBV7-2|TRBJ1-5
CASSFLGGRAQHF
>TRBV5-4|TRBJ2-1
CASNSGTSGGNEQFF
>TRBV28|TRBJ1-5
CASSLFGFFQWSNQPQHF
>TRBV7-9|TRBJ1-1
CASSSHDRTPAGAFF
>TRBV24-1|TRBJ2-5
CATSEPRDSQETQYF
>TRBV6-1|TRBJ2-2
CASRRVRVGPNTGELFF
>TRBV3-1|TRBJ1-2
CASSQVGQGTTNYGYTF
>TRBV7-9|TRBJ1-5
CASSRLENQPQHF
>TRBV30|TRBJ1-1
CAWKEGWDTEAFF
>TRBV6-1|TRBJ2-3
CASSPTQDTQYF
>TRBV7-2|TRBJ1-3
CASSPRTASGTTIYF
>TRBV19|TRBJ2-5
CASSPSQKETQYF
>TRBV7-6|TRBJ1-1
CASSLPPDLAAEAFF
>TRBV20-1|TRBJ2-3
CSAREERGRTDTQYF
>TRBV5-8|TRBJ2-1
CASSSLLGYNEQFF
>TRBV6-5|TRBJ2-2
CASSYRQSYTGELFF
>TRBV6-6|TRBJ2-5
CASSYSDSGRETQYF
>TRBV5-1|TRBJ1-1
CASSPAGNTEAFF
>TRBV5-1|TRBJ2-5
CASQARWAEETQYF
>TRBV29-1|TRBJ2-3
CSVEVGAAYTDTQYF
>TRBV7-2|TRBJ2-2
CASSPGWGAGELFF
>TRBV2|TRBJ2-6
CASSEGFAGANVLTF
>TRBV20-1|TRBJ2-3
CSATDLAGHTDRQYF
>TRBV6-6|TRBJ1-4
CASSYRGTGNEKLFF
>TRBV27|TRBJ1-5
CASSTGQGSGSNQPQHF
>TRBV28|TRBJ1-2
CASSSLLGGDYGYTF
>TRBV12-3/TRBV12-4|TRBJ1-6
CASSLVRGLNSPLHF
>TRBV7-5|TRBJ2-3
CISVSEWSGGDPSTDTQYF
>TRBV20-1|TRBJ2-1
CSATESFGAGNEQFF
>TRBV9|TRBJ2-5
CAGSVSHQETQYF
>TRBV12-3/TRBV12-4|TRBJ1-2
CASRLQLEERGYTF
>TRBV6-2/TRBV6-3|TRBJ2-4
CASSQVAEVYF